The 13 T cell receptor beta chains presented below share a single source sample, sequenced in a study of T-cell reconstitution after alpha-beta-depleted transplantation in children. TCRbeta library preparation incorporated unique molecular identifiers. TCRdb recomputed calls from the PCR reads with MiXCR, one row per CDR3 protein. The sample contains approximately 300,000 distinct CDR3 sequences, around a tenth of which appear only once. Material: peripheral blood, obtained 180 days after TCRalphabeta/CD19-depleted stem cell transplant. These receptors came from a male patient aged 2-9 years who had a stem cell transplant for chronic granulomatous disease, so the T cells may come from the graft donor.

There are many counts of this clonotype. The V gene is TRBV28, the J gene TRBJ2-3, with D possibly being TRBD1 (6 bases). This CDR3 has 16 amino acids. V was shortened by 5 bases and J by 0 bases, with 15 bases between the two germline ends. Per the germline V gene, CDR1 is MDHEN and CDR2 is SYDVKM. CDR3 residues: CASSPTGTSSTDTQYF. The CDR3 nucleotides are TGTGCCAGCAGTCCTACTGGGACATCTAGCACAGATACGCAGTATTTT. Complete variable domain (other parts from reference TRBV28 and TRBJ2-3): DVKVTQSSRYLVKRTGEKVFLECVQDMDHENMFWYRQDPGLGLRLIYFSYDVKMKEKGDIPEGYSVSREKKERFSLILESASTNQTSMYLCASSPTGTSSTDTQYFGPGTRLTVL.

This clonotype was seen many times. The gene calls are TRBV7-8 and TRBJ2-4, with TRBD1 matching 7 bases. The junction had 4 bases not matched to a gene; V was cut back by 5 bases and J by 0 bases. This CDR3 is built from 15 residues. Germline lookup yields CDR1 SGHVS and CDR2 FQNEAQ. The CDR3 DNA is TGTGCCAGCAGCCCCGACAGGGTAGCCAAAAACATTCAGTACTTC. It translates to CASSPDRVAKNIQYF.

At least ten counts were recorded for this clonotype. The rearrangement links TRBV12-3 or TRBV12-4 to TRBJ1-4; D possibly corresponds to TRBD1 (5 bases). The V end lost 5 bases, the J end lost 8 bases, and 15 bases lay between the germline ends. The CDR3 extends over 14 amino acids. CDR3 amino acids: CASSRDGFGEKLFF. CDR3 coding DNA: TGTGCCAGCAGTCGGGACGGATTTGGGGAAAAACTGTTTTTT.

There are many counts of this clonotype. The V call is TRBV12-3 or TRBV12-4, the J call TRBJ1-6, with 7 nucleotides matching TRBD1. The V and J ends lost 5 bases and 7 bases, in that order; junction bases with no gene match: 5. This CDR3 contains 14 residues. Here the CDR3 reads CASSRTGLNSPLHF. In nucleotides, the CDR3 is TGTGCCAGCAGTCGGACAGGCTTAAATTCACCCCTCCACTTT.

The chain carries TRBV4-2 and TRBJ2-1; D uncertain. The ends were cut back, 10 bases at V and 6 bases at J, with 16 bases in the middle. CDR1 is LGHNA, CDR2 YNFKEQ, per germline. CDR3 length: 13 residues. The CDR3 nucleotides read TGTGCCATGGGCCCCGGGCCCCCCAATGAGCAGTTCTTC. This gives the protein CAMGPGPPNEQFF.

This clonotype was recorded a few times. The chain joins TRBV12-3 or TRBV12-4 to TRBJ2-5, with 8 bases that match TRBD2. The CDR3 is 15 residues long. The V segment lost 4 bases and the J segment 1 base; nucleotides outside the gene matches: 5. In nucleotides, the CDR3 is TGTGCCAGCAGTTCGCAGCGGGAGCCCCAAGAGACCCAGTACTTC. Encoded protein: CASSSQREPQETQYF.

Many counts were recorded for this clonotype. The rearrangement uses TRBV27 and TRBJ2-2, with D tentatively TRBD1 (6 bases). The CDR3 is made up of 15 amino acids. The V end was cut by 7 bases, the J end by 6 bases, with 18 bases between. The germline V gene has CDR1 MNHEY and CDR2 SMNVEV (reference sequence). Here the CDR3 DNA reads TGTGCCAGCACCTCGACAGGCAGGACGGCCGGGGAGCTGTTTTTT. Amino acids: CASTSTGRTAGELFF.

This clonotype was seen many times. The genes are TRBV5-5 and TRBJ1-1; D gene unclear. Trimming took 3 bases from V and 5 from J, leaving 14 bases between them. The V gene's germline CDR1 is SGHKS and CDR2 YYEKEE (reference sequence). The CDR3 has 14 amino acids. The CDR3 coding sequence is TGTGCCAGCAGCTCGAGGACCTTCCCGACTGAAGCTTTCTTT. It yields the protein CASSSRTFPTEAFF.

In this sample, this clonotype turned up many times. CDR3 in amino acids: CASTPGDAFSGYTF. The DNA for the CDR3 is TGTGCCAGCACCCCGGGCGACGCCTTTTCGGGCTACACCTTC. This chain connects TRBV7-2 to TRBJ1-2; D is unresolved. Germline V gives CDR1 SGHTA, CDR2 FQGNSA. With 7 bases removed from V and 8 bases from J, the gap between germline ends came to 20 bases. This CDR3 spans 14 amino acids. Supplemented by reference TRBV7-2 and TRBJ1-2, the full variable domain reads GAGVSQSPSNKVTEKGKDVELRCDPISGHTALYWYRQSLGQGLEFLIYFQGNSAPDKSGLPSDRFSAERTGGSVSTLTIQRTQQEDSAVYLCASTPGDAFSGYTFGSGTRLTVV.

This clonotype was counted at least ten times. The chain couples TRBV7-6 to TRBJ2-1; D may match TRBD1 or TRBD2 (6 bases each). CDR1 and CDR2 (germline): SGHVS, FNYEAQ. This CDR3 has 14 residues. Trimming cost V 1 base and J 8 bases, with 12 bases left between them. CDR3 coding DNA: TGTGCCAGCAGCTTAGTGCTGGAGGGGGATGAGCAGTTCTTC. Its translation: CASSLVLEGDEQFF.

The sample holds many counts of this clonotype. The chain joins TRBV4-2 to TRBJ1-2, with D possibly TRBD1 on 6 matching bases. This CDR3 is built from 15 residues. Trimming removed 1 base from V and 4 bases from J, with 13 bases in between. Germline CDR1 is LGHNA and CDR2 is YNFKEQ. The CDR3, as DNA: TGTGCCAGCAGCCAAGTCACGGGGGGCATCTATGGCTACACCTTC. This gives the protein CASSQVTGGIYGYTF.

This clonotype was counted many times. This chain connects TRBV7-2 to TRBJ2-4; 8 bases are shared with TRBD2. Germline V gene lookup returns CDR1 SGHTA and CDR2 FQGNSA. With 5 bases clipped from V and 0 bases from J, the junction kept 6 bases outside the gene matches. There are 16 residues in the CDR3. The CDR3 DNA sequence: TGTGCCAGCAGCACACTAGCGGTAGTAGCCAAAAACATTCAGTACTTC. It yields the protein CASSTLAVVAKNIQYF.

This clonotype was seen more than once but under ten times. The rearrangement uses TRBV12-3 or TRBV12-4 and TRBJ2-2; 11 bases agree with TRBD1. The CDR3 consists of 17 residues. The J segment lost 5 bases and the V segment lost 5 bases, leaving 10 bases of the junction unmatched. Here the CDR3 reads CASSPRDRGVGTGELFF. CDR3 DNA sequence: TGTGCCAGCAGTCCCCGGGACAGGGGGGTTGGGACCGGGGAGCTGTTTTTT.